This T cell receptor (beta chain) was captured by sequencing in a study of shared clonotypes between healthy human individuals (dated by TCRdb to 2018 to 2021). As for the study more broadly: Two women and a few men aged 18 to 49 years were included in the cohort. Libraries were prepared and TCR repertoires were sequenced by different laboratories using diverse techniques, in order to increase sequencing depth and limit assay-specific biases. Between about 0.9 and 10 billion PBMCs per donor were obtained by leukapheresis. For each donor, CD4 naive and CD4 memory were each given three plates, CD8 naive was given two plates, and CD8 memory was given one plate. To estimate repertoire size and how much clonotype sharing occurs between individuals, the study deeply sequenced the blood TCR repertoires of several healthy adults.

Comment on this clone: What antigen it recognizes has not been identified. Base qualities are not provided; no much larger clone lies one nucleotide away.

What the work shows at the level of the full study, not this receptor alone: Higher generation probabilities were observed for clonotypes shared by all four sorted-subset donors than for non-shared clonotypes. Only blood was sampled, and tissue TCR repertoires likely differ from those in blood. Pairwise subsampling indicated that sequencing depth was expected to affect the degree of clonotype sharing among donors. Because the study included a small number of donors, the genetic and exposure-history diversity represented was limited. Even with the large sequencing depth, rarefaction of the sorted-subset datasets indicated that sequencing was incomplete. Sharing across a handful of donors was observed for 5% to 6.5% of naive CD4, over 3% of naive CD8, roughly 2.4% of memory CD4, and around 0.44% of memory CD8 clonotypes. Naive subsets generally had larger estimated clonotype richness than memory subsets.

The donors were healthy, HIV-negative adults with no recently reported acute infections or vaccinations. Every donor was a Caucasian adult living in Nashville, Tennessee, USA. CD4+ T cells were enriched through magnetic negative selection, after which naive cells were positively selected on CD45RA and the remaining negative fraction served as the memory subset. Blood was obtained by leukapheresis, after which PBMCs were separated by Ficoll-Histopaque density gradient centrifugation and cryopreserved in liquid nitrogen vapor phase. Analytical flow cytometry was used to check the purity and quantity of each magnetically sorted T cell population. Genomic DNA was isolated from each sorted fraction and quantified by UV absorbance on a Nanodrop 2000c. CDR1 and CDR2 were assigned from the germline V gene as SGHRS and YFSETQ. Spanning cysteine to phenylalanine, the CDR3 consists of 14 amino acids. Just CDR3 DNA is preserved here, 42 bases in frame from base 1. Germline trimming amounts to 7 bases on V and 9 bases on J, with 8 as the count of junction bases outside the gene matches.

TCR CDR3 regions were amplified from genomic DNA by multiplex PCR using the deep immunoSEQ assay. Extracted genomic DNA from each cell subset was distributed evenly across all wells of several immunoSEQ 96-well plates, and each plate was treated as a replicate. Each replicate PCR for sorted subsets received around 200 ng genomic DNA, equal to around 32,000 T cell genomes. Purified libraries were measured with a Qubit 3.0 fluorometer, size-checked on a Bioanalyzer 2100, and measured again with the KAPA Library Quantification kit. Every immunoSEQ 96-well plate was sequenced on a dedicated single-read 150-cycle Illumina NextSeq 550 flow cell. The authors' pipeline ran thus. Because the immunoSEQ output included only junctional sequences and no quality scores, the filtering could not be the same as the filtering used for full-length reads. Sequences were annotated with PyIR, a Python wrapper for IgBLAST v1.9, using IMGT germline references to assign V/J genes and CDR3. Reads with weak V/J assignments (E-value above 1e-6), missing CDR3, stop codons, out-of-frame junctions, or ambiguous translated residues were removed. V3J clonotypes were defined as sequences sharing an identical inferred V gene, J gene, and CDR3 amino acid sequence. Percentage overlap between repertoires was calculated by dividing the number of shared unique clonotypes by the size of the smaller repertoire. Richness of each repertoire was evaluated using RTK rarefaction, the Chao1 estimator, and Recon v2.1 estimates of unobserved clonotypes. Generation probabilities were computed with OLGA for all TCRbeta clonotypes obtained by the gDNA method from a handful of donors. In its TCRdb copy, this immuneACCESS table keeps in-frame sequences only and misses some clones. Where compared with another copy, unresolved V genes explain less than half of these, and the others have no known cause. The V and J calls and clone size are taken from that table; D and trimming were inferred from the DNA. This sample holds roughly 500,000 clones; almost 97% were observed only once. The leading ten clones occupy less than 0.06% of the sample.

The specimen was naive CD4+ T cells sorted from blood. The cell subset or site label, as the study defines it: CD45RA+ positively selected. The origin of this receptor is a woman in her twenties or thirties in good health. The V and J genes are TRBV5-1 and TRBJ2-1, and 12 junction bases match TRBD2. The sequenced DNA is TGCGCCAGCTCCGGGACTAGCGGGTCTCGTGAGCAGTTCTTC. This sequence encodes CASSGTSGSREQFF.